A selection of T cell receptor beta chains follows, all from one sample in a study of OX40 agonist ivuxolimab in advanced cancers. Here immunoSEQ multiplex PCR was the method, and the copy in TCRdb shows in-frame clones only, minus some. The table lists under 85,000 clones, 70% to 90% of them singletons, with 2.5% to 3% in the top ten. The source was CD4+ or CD8+ T cells sorted from blood, collected in a trial of the OX40 agonist ivuxolimab. Every receptor here comes from an adult with an advanced solid tumor such as melanoma, head and neck, liver or kidney cancer. Each CDR3 is given with its conserved first and last residue. A D gene is named only where the DNA matches it firmly. A row's size may be missing; if present it is once, few, many or a size class.

v_gene	abundance	j_gene	d_gene	CDR3nt	CDR3aa
TRBV15	NA	TRBJ2-3	TRBD2	TGTGCCACCAGCAGAGGGACTAGCGGGGGGGTACTGATTAGCACAGATACGCAGTATTTT	CATSRGTSGGVLISTDTQYF
TRBV5-6	NA	TRBJ1-6	NA	TGTGCCAGCAGTCCAGGACACTGGGGTTCACCCCTCCACTTT	CASSPGHWGSPLHF
TRBV4-2	few	TRBJ1-2	NA	TGTGCCAGCAGCCCCGGGGAGACTCAGAAAGGCTACACCTTC	CASSPGETQKGYTF
TRBV7-3	NA	TRBJ1-1	NA	TGTGCCAGCAGCCCTACAGGGTGGTCCACTGAAGCTTTCTTT	CASSPTGWSTEAFF
TRBV6-5	NA	TRBJ2-7	NA	TGTGCCAGCAGTTTCGCCGCGGGCAGCTCCTACGAGCAGTACTTC	CASSFAAGSSYEQYF
TRBV19	NA	TRBJ1-2	TRBD1	TGTGCCAGTAGTATAAGGACAGGGGACTACACCTTC	CASSIRTGDYTF
TRBV5-6	NA	TRBJ1-3	NA	TGTGCCAGCAGCTTGGCCGGGGGCGCCTCTGGAAACACCATATATTTT	CASSLAGGASGNTIYF
TRBV19	NA	TRBJ2-3	TRBD2	TGTGCCAGTAGTTCTATCTTCGGGGGGGGTACGCAGTATTTT	CASSSIFGGGTQYF
TRBV29-1	NA	TRBJ2-5	NA	TGCAGCGTTGGTTTGGGGACCTCCTCGGGGACCCAGTACTTC	CSVGLGTSSGTQYF
TRBV5-4	once	TRBJ1-6	TRBD1	TGTGCCAGCAGCCGGGGACAGGGTAAAGTTAATTCACCCCTCCACTTT	CASSRGQGKVNSPLHF
TRBV28	NA	TRBJ1-5	NA	TGTGCCAGCAGTTTAGGACCCCTAAGGGCCCAGCATTTT	CASSLGPLRAQHF
TRBV7-2	NA	TRBJ2-4	TRBD1	TGTGCCAGCAGCTTAGGGGGACAGAAAAACATTCAGTACTTC	CASSLGGQKNIQYF
TRBV4-1	few	TRBJ1-3	NA	TGCGCCAGCAGCCAAGGAAGGTTAAGAAACACCATATATTTT	CASSQGRLRNTIYF
TRBV5-1	few	TRBJ1-1	NA	TGCGCCAGCAGCCCTCTAGACAGGAACACTGAAGCTTTCTTT	CASSPLDRNTEAFF
TRBV7-2	NA	TRBJ1-2	TRBD1	TGTGCCAGCAGCTTAGCCGGGACAGGGCTGGGCTACACCTTC	CASSLAGTGLGYTF
TRBV5-4	once	TRBJ2-1	TRBD2	TGTGCCAGCAGCTTAGAATCTCTAGCGGGGAGAAGTCCGTTCTTC	CASSLESLAGRSPFF
TRBV29-1	NA	TRBJ1-4	NA	TGCAGCGTTGAATCCCCAGATGAAAAACTGTTTTTT	CSVESPDEKLFF
TRBV28	NA	TRBJ2-6	TRBD2	TGTGCGGCCGGGGGGGCCCAAGTCCTCTCTGGGGCCAACGTCCTGACTTTC	CAAGGAQVLSGANVLTF
TRBV6-5	NA	TRBJ2-7	NA	TGTGCCAGCATCCCCGGACACTCCTACGAGCAGTACTTC	CASIPGHSYEQYF
TRBV11-2	NA	TRBJ2-4	NA	TGTGCCAGCAGCGTAGGGGGTGGGGAAATTCAGTACTTC	CASSVGGGEIQYF
TRBV19	NA	TRBJ2-6	NA	TGTGCCAGTAGTTCCGGCGCCCTCTCTGGGGCCAACGTCCTGACTTTC	CASSSGALSGANVLTF
TRBV5-1	NA	TRBJ1-3	NA	TGCGCCAGCAGCTTGGAGGGGAACTCTGGAAACACCATATATTTT	CASSLEGNSGNTIYF
TRBV5-1	NA	TRBJ2-7	NA	TGCGCCAGCAGCTTGGGCCGAAGGCTTTCCTACGAGCAGTACTTC	CASSLGRRLSYEQYF
TRBV5-4	NA	TRBJ1-6	NA	TGTGCCAGCAGCGAACAGTACTCACCCCTCCACTTT	CASSEQYSPLHF
TRBV6-1	NA	TRBJ2-3	NA	TGTGCCAGCAGCCCGGAGGGGATTAATACGCAGTATTTT	CASSPEGINTQYF
TRBV7-8	NA	TRBJ1-6	TRBD1	TGTGCCAGCAGTTCGGACAGGGTGGATTATTCACCCCTCCACTTT	CASSSDRVDYSPLHF
TRBV28	NA	TRBJ2-5	NA	TGTGCCAGCAGTTTCATATTGGGAGCTCCGACGTATCAGTACTTC	CASSFILGAPTYQYF
TRBV19	NA	TRBJ2-7	NA	TGTGCCAGTAGTACGCGGGGAGCCCTCGAGCAGTACTTC	CASSTRGALEQYF
TRBV9	once	TRBJ2-2	TRBD1	TGTGCCAGCAGCGTCCATGGGACAGCGAACACCGGGGAGCTGTTTTTT	CASSVHGTANTGELFF